This T cell receptor (beta chain) was found in a study of T cells in Graves' hyperthyroidism and ophthalmopathy. Study background: Once the initial diagnosis was made, peripheral blood was obtained before any treatment.

Patients aged 18 to 65 had newly diagnosed hyperthyroidism that had lasted under 2 months. The diagnoses drew upon clinical symptoms, serum thyroxine and TRAb, thyroid ultrasound and orbital computed tomography. The sample holds many counts of this clonotype. RNA transcripts were the template for amplifying TCR beta CDR3 regions. The primer set for the first-round RT-PCR of the TCR CDR3 was HTBI. TCRdb recomputed calls from the multiplex PCR reads with MiXCR, one row per CDR3 protein. The sample has 300,000 to 450,000 distinct CDR3 sequences, around a quarter seen once; the top ten hold around four fifths. The CDR3 is 18 residues long. CDR1 SGHKS and CDR2 YYEKEE come from the germline V gene (reference sequence). With V trimmed by 0 bases and J by 3 bases, 13 bases remained unmatched.

This chain joins TRBV5-5 and TRBJ2-7; TRBD1 agrees at 9 bases. The sample taken for sequencing was blood. The sequence derives from a man in his forties or fifties with Graves' hyperthyroidism. The CDR3 region has the DNA TGTGCCAGCAGCTTGGGTATGGGGACAGGGAAGGGATACTACGAGCAGTACTTC. Protein sequence: CASSLGMGTGKGYYEQYF. Complete variable domain (other parts from reference TRBV5-5 and TRBJ2-7): DAGVTQSPTHLIKTRGQQVTLRCSPISGHKSVSWYQQVLGQGPQFIFQYYEKEERGRGNFPDRFSARQFPNYSSELNVNALLLGDSALYLCASSLGMGTGKGYYEQYFGPGTRLTVT.